These 2 T cell receptor beta chains share one sample of origin, sequenced in a study of shared clonotypes between healthy human individuals. The data were produced by immunoSEQ multiplex PCR, yet TCRdb's version contains in-frame clones alone and is incomplete. This table holds 2 million to 3 million clones, 80% to 95% found once. The sequenced sample consisted of naive CD4+ T cells from PBMCs. Subset defined: CD45RA+ positively selected. These receptor sequences come from a young man in good health. Some clones in this sample may be carry-over from other donors' samples.

The V gene is TRBV6-6, the J gene TRBJ1-2; a weak D match, TRBD1 (6 bases). The V gene's germline CDR1 is MNHNY and CDR2 SVGAGI (reference sequence). The CDR3 consists of 14 residues. V lost 2 bases and J 4 bases, leaving 11 bases between the germline ends. The DNA of the CDR3 is TGTGCCAGCAGTTACCGGGGGCCGCCCTATGGCTACACCTTC. Its protein product is CASSYRGPPYGYTF.

On this clone: Additional DNA sequences in this sample encode the identical CDR3. CDR3 sequence (DNA): TGTGCCATCCGCCCGGGGCAGGGAGAGACCCAGTACTTC. This codes for CAIRPGQGETQYF. The chain has TRBV10-3 and TRBJ2-5; perhaps D is TRBD1 or TRBD2 (5 bases each). V was trimmed by 8 bases and J by 4 bases, leaving 14 bases between them. Germline V CDR1 and CDR2: ENHRY, SYGVKD. The CDR3 sequence is 13 residues long.